The 5 T cell receptor beta chains below were found in one sample sequenced in a study of beta chain features in type 1 diabetes. The antigens of these receptors remain unknown. General study results and limits: Type 1 diabetes patients showed a moderate but significant shortening of TCRB CDR3s in all four CD4+ subsets.

The authors reverse transcribed all of the isolated RNA, so sequencing captured expressed TCRB transcripts. The data were produced by immunoSEQ multiplex PCR, yet TCRdb's version contains in-frame clones alone and is incomplete. The sample lists over 600,000 clones, 9.5% to 15% occurring once. The sample was naive CD4+ T cells from blood. The receptors here all came from a man aged 25 to 40 with type 1 diabetes.

The chain joins TRBV27 to TRBJ2-7; 8 bases line up with TRBD1. This CDR3 region has 15 residues. J was trimmed by 6 bases and V by 6 bases; bases with no gene match: 13. CDR1 is MNHEY and CDR2 is SMNVEV in the germline V gene (reference sequence). The CDR3: CASSWDDRGRGEQYF. Written as DNA, the CDR3 is TGTGCCAGCAGCTGGGATGACAGGGGCCGGGGCGAGCAGTACTTC.

The V gene is TRBV7-2, the J gene TRBJ1-5, with D hard to call. Germline CDR1 and CDR2: SGHTA and FQGNSA. CDR3 length equals 13 residues. The ends were cut back, 5 bases at V and 5 bases at J, with 10 bases in the middle. This CDR3 reads CASSPRRDQPQHF. CDR3 bases: TGTGCCAGCAGCCCTCGACGAGATCAGCCCCAGCATTTT.

The chain couples TRBV30 to TRBJ2-5, with D unresolved. Germline V CDR1 and CDR2: GTSNPN, SVGIG (reference sequence). This CDR3 comprises 15 residues. The V end lost 4 bases, the J end lost 5 bases, and 20 bases lay between the germline ends. The CDR3: CAWTRGFEDGETQYF. The CDR3 DNA reads TGTGCCTGGACCCGTGGTTTTGAAGACGGGGAGACCCAGTACTTC.

The gene calls are TRBV9 and TRBJ2-7, with D perhaps TRBD1 (5 bases). Germline CDR1 reads SGDLS; CDR2 reads YYNGEE. The V end lost 0 bases, the J end lost 5 bases, and 12 bases lay between the germline ends. The CDR3 is 14 residues long. CDR3 residues: CASSVDPGIDEQYF. The CDR3 DNA is TGTGCCAGCAGCGTAGATCCAGGGATCGACGAGCAGTACTTC.

A few counts support this clone. This sequence joins TRBV27 and TRBJ2-3; D is ambiguous. CDR1 is MNHEY and CDR2 is SMNVEV in the germline V gene (reference sequence). The CDR3 is 13 residues long. Between the trimmed V and J ends, which lost 8 bases and 0 bases, there was a span of 9 bases. CDR3 loop: CASRPFSTDTQYF. The DNA for the CDR3 is TGTGCCAGCCGACCTTTTAGCACAGATACGCAGTATTTT.